This T cell receptor (beta chain) was documented in a study of blood T cell repertoires in COVID-19. Looking at the study overall: There were acute and convalescent COVID-19 samples, and they came from the United States, Italy and Spain.

TCRdb's copy holds only in-frame clones and misses some; the assay was immunoSEQ multiplex PCR. Among under 250,000 clones, 83% were seen once, and the ten largest hold 2% to 3%. The material sequenced was peripheral blood. This receptor was taken from a woman aged 40 to 50 with active or convalescent COVID-19.

CDR3 protein: CASSLEQGLPPLHF. The DNA of the CDR3 is TGTGCCAGCAGCTTAGAGCAGGGGCTCCCACCCCTCCACTTT. The rearrangement links TRBV11-3 to TRBJ1-6, with a weak D call TRBD1 (6 bases). This CDR3 comprises 14 residues. V was shortened by 0 bases and J by 11 bases, with 11 bases between the two germline ends. Germline assignment: CDR1 SGHNT and CDR2 YENEEA.